This T cell receptor beta chain was identified during a study of OX40 agonist ivuxolimab in advanced cancers. Study background: Two patients with cutaneous melanoma and one with hepatocellular carcinoma, three in total, showed partial responses. Study-wide results and caveats: Among the lowest peripheral clonal expansion occurred in 0.1-3.0 mg/kg partial responders.

Trimming removed 5 bases from V and 1 base from J, with 14 bases in between. CDR1 SGHVS and CDR2 FQNEAQ come from the germline V gene. The length of the CDR3 is 15 residues. With regard to this clone: The antigen is undetermined.

Some clones are missing from TCRdb's copy, which holds only in-frame ones; the method was immunoSEQ multiplex PCR. There are about 27,000 clones in the sample; 85% to 90% occur only once, and 15% to 20% lies in the top ten. Autoimmune disease history or systemic immunosuppression led to patient exclusion. Blood was sampled at baseline, cycle 4 day 1, and cycle 7 day 1. The sequenced sample was CD4+ or CD8+ T cells sorted from blood, obtained in a trial of the OX40 agonist ivuxolimab. The source of this sequence is an adult with an advanced solid tumor such as melanoma, head and neck, liver or kidney cancer. This rearrangement joins TRBV7-8 to TRBJ1-1; possibly TRBD1 for D (5 bases). CDR3 loop: CASSHIEGRNTEAFF. The DNA for the CDR3 is TGTGCCAGCAGCCACATCGAGGGGCGGAACACTGAAGCTTTCTTT.